This T cell receptor beta chain was captured in a study of human T cells and chemical hapten exposure. Background on the study: Among samples, TCR yields varied mainly because of small differences in pooled library volume. Whole-study findings and limits: Sensitizing to DPC left TCRs with a frequency above 1 in 1000 unaltered.

The germline V gene encodes CDR1 SGHNT and CDR2 YENEEA. Unmatched junction bases numbered 5, after V lost 3 bases and J lost 5 bases. This CDR3 is built from 14 residues. Individual cDNA molecules (in the library) carried attached unique molecular identifiers. In the study's own analysis: Counts of TCRs in each sample centred on a median of around 96,000 and extended from about 20,000 to 690,000. TCRdb processed the 5' RACE reads anew with MiXCR; each CDR3 protein has one entry. The V and J calls here are based on TCRdb, not the publication. The sample lists 65,000 to 90,000 distinct CDR3 sequences; 15% were seen once. A word on this clonotype: Its antigen remains unknown.

Someone pulled total RNA out of unfractionated whole blood. This clonotype was sampled from a female donor in good health. V and J are TRBV11-3 and TRBJ1-1, with 8 nucleotides matching TRBD1. The CDR3 reads CASSLGQGATEAFF. The CDR3 bases are TGTGCCAGCAGCTTGGGTCAGGGGGCAACTGAAGCTTTCTTT. Filled out from reference TRBV11-3 and TRBJ1-1, the complete variable domain reads EAGVVQSPRYKIIEKKQPVAFWCNPISGHNTLYWYLQNLGQGPELLIRYENEEAVDDSQLPKDRFSAERLKGVDSTLKIQPAELGDSAVYLCASSLGQGATEAFFGQGTRLTVV.